This passage covers 32 T cell receptor beta chains from one sample sequenced in a study of spatial heterogeneity in lung cancer. Time point meaning: sample taken at primary tumor resection. Tumor, nontumor lung or frozen PBMC supplied whole RNA, sequenced without sorting. TCRdb recomputed calls from the 5' RACE reads with MiXCR, one row per CDR3 protein. The sample holds 80,000 to 95,000 distinct CDR3 sequences, around 9% seen once. Sequencing used PBMCs, obtained at surgery. The receptors stem from a male donor with early-stage non-small cell lung cancer.

J is TRBJ2-2 and V is TRBV28; 14 positions match TRBD2. J gave up 6 bases and V 5 bases, and 14 bases lay outside the gene matches. The CDR3 contains 19 residues. CDR1 and CDR2 from the germline V gene are MDHEN and SYDVKM. Here the CDR3 reads CASSPKRLAGGDKAGELFF. Written as DNA, the CDR3 is TGTGCCAGCAGTCCCAAAAGACTAGCGGGAGGGGATAAAGCCGGGGAGCTGTTTTTT. Variable domain in full (rest from reference TRBV28 and TRBJ2-2): DVKVTQSSRYLVKRTGEKVFLECVQDMDHENMFWYRQDPGLGLRLIYFSYDVKMKEKGDIPEGYSVSREKKERFSLILESASTNQTSMYLCASSPKRLAGGDKAGELFFGEGSRLTVL.

This clonotype turned up a few times. The chain has TRBV5-1 and TRBJ2-7; D is unclear. Germline V lookup: CDR1 SGHRS, CDR2 YFSETQ. Trimming stripped 0 bases from V and 2 bases from J, with 9 bases between. The CDR3 is 14 residues long. CDR3 amino acids: CASSLAPSPYEQYF. CDR3 in DNA: TGCGCCAGCAGCTTGGCGCCCTCTCCCTACGAGCAGTACTTC.

The genes are TRBV28 and TRBJ2-5; TRBD2 is a possible D gene (6 bases). Trimming left V 5 bases short and J 3 bases short, with 10 bases between. CDR1 is MDHEN and CDR2 is SYDVKM in the germline V gene. The CDR3 spans 13 residues. The CDR3 protein is CASSLGGKETQYF. CDR3 sequence (DNA): TGTGCCAGCAGTCTTGGAGGGAAAGAGACCCAGTACTTC. The full variable domain, with the rest looked up from reference TRBV28 and TRBJ2-5, is DVKVTQSSRYLVKRTGEKVFLECVQDMDHENMFWYRQDPGLGLRLIYFSYDVKMKEKGDIPEGYSVSREKKERFSLILESASTNQTSMYLCASSLGGKETQYFGPGTRLLVL.

This clonotype was seen ten or more times. The chain carries TRBV7-2 and TRBJ2-7, with D possibly matching TRBD1 (6 bases). There are 14 residues in the CDR3. Germline V gene sequence: CDR1 SGHTA, CDR2 FQGNSA. The ends were cut back, 5 bases at V and 4 bases at J, with 15 bases in the middle. The CDR3 protein is CASSPGQFHYEQYF. DNA of the CDR3: TGTGCCAGCAGCCCAGGACAGTTTCATTACGAGCAGTACTTC.

Ten or more counts support this clonotype. The chain links TRBV7-6 to TRBJ1-6; D unresolved. V was shortened by 7 bases and J by 7 bases, with 8 bases between the two germline ends. This CDR3 has 12 residues. Germline CDR1 is SGHVS and CDR2 is FNYEAQ. The CDR3 DNA follows: TGTGCCAGCACCTCCCGAAATTCACCCCTCCACTTT. Translation gives CASTSRNSPLHF.

This clonotype was counted a few times. The gene calls are TRBV18 and TRBJ2-3; 8 bases are shared with TRBD2. Trimming cost V 3 bases and J 10 bases; bases outside gene matches: 6. This CDR3 is built from 13 residues. Looked up from germline, CDR1 is KGHSH and CDR2 is LQKENI. This CDR3 reads CASSPSTSEAQYF. The CDR3 nucleotides read TGTGCCAGCTCACCCTCGACTAGCGAGGCGCAGTATTTT.

This clonotype was seen a few times. This sequence joins TRBV24-1 and TRBJ2-3; D gene unclear. The V and J ends lost 6 bases and 2 bases respectively, with 8 bases between them. The CDR3 sequence is 13 residues long. Germline CDR1 is KGHDR and CDR2 is SFDVKD. CDR3 protein: CATSQPNTDTQYF. As DNA, the CDR3 is TGTGCCACCAGTCAGCCAAACACAGATACGCAGTATTTT.

The V and J genes are TRBV6-1 and TRBJ2-5, with 9 bases fitting TRBD2. The trim removed 3 bases at V and 0 bases at J, leaving 2 bases unmatched. Germline CDR1 is MNHNS and CDR2 is SASEGT. This CDR3 contains 15 residues. CDR3 DNA sequence: TGTGCCAGCAGTGAGACTAGCGGTGACCAAGAGACCCAGTACTTC. This sequence encodes CASSETSGDQETQYF.

This clonotype was recorded many times. The chain carries TRBV28 and TRBJ2-7; 7 bases match TRBD2. The ends lost 5 bases at V and 1 base at J; junction bases unmatched: 8. The germline V gene encodes CDR1 MDHEN and CDR2 SYDVKM. CDR3 length: 15 amino acids. The CDR3 DNA follows: TGTGCCAGCAGTCCAAGGCGGGGGTGGTCCTACGAGCAGTACTTC. Protein product: CASSPRRGWSYEQYF.

This clonotype was detected a few times. This sequence joins TRBV5-1 and TRBJ2-7; D is ambiguous. This CDR3 contains 13 residues. Trimming left V 4 bases short and J 6 bases short, with 14 bases between. Germline V gene lookup returns CDR1 SGHRS and CDR2 YFSETQ. In DNA form, the CDR3 reads TGCGCCAGCAGCCTAGGACGGTTTGGCGAGCAGTACTTC. Residues: CASSLGRFGEQYF.

The chain uses TRBV28 and TRBJ2-3; the D is unclear. This CDR3 contains 14 residues. Trimming stripped 2 bases from V and 4 bases from J, with 10 bases between. CDR1 and CDR2 (germline): MDHEN, SYDVKM. CDR3 in amino acids: CASSLGGSSDTQYF. CDR3 in DNA: TGTGCCAGCAGTTTAGGTGGCTCCTCAGATACGCAGTATTTT.

This clonotype occurred many times. V and J are TRBV3-1 and TRBJ2-7; D remains ambiguous. V lost 4 bases to trimming and J lost 4 bases, with 14 bases between them. Germline CDR1 reads LGHDT; CDR2 reads YNNKEL (reference sequence). This CDR3 is 14 amino acids long. DNA for the CDR3: TGTGCCAGCAGCCCTGAGAGGTCGGTATACGAGCAGTACTTC. It is translated as CASSPERSVYEQYF.

This clonotype was observed many times. This CDR3 reads CASSYNDRGGTEAFF. The CDR3 DNA reads as TGTGCCAGCAGCTATAATGACAGGGGGGGCACTGAAGCTTTCTTT. The chain carries TRBV6-5 and TRBJ1-1; 9 bases are a match to TRBD1. Looked up from germline, CDR1 is MNHEY and CDR2 is SVGAGI. This CDR3 spans 15 amino acids. The ends lost 6 bases at V and 4 bases at J; junction bases unmatched: 9.

This clonotype has a count of ten or more. The chain couples TRBV19 to TRBJ1-5; TRBD1 aligns across 8 bases. This CDR3 comprises 13 residues. From germline, CDR1 is LNHDA and CDR2 SQIVND (reference sequence). V trimming: 6 bases; J trimming: 2 bases; junction bases outside the gene matches: 0. CDR3 amino acids: CASRDRGNQPQHF. The CDR3 bases are TGTGCCAGTAGGGACAGGGGCAATCAGCCCCAGCATTTT.

In its sample, this clonotype was seen many times. This chain joins TRBV4-3 and TRBJ2-2; 15 bases fit TRBD2. The CDR3 is 17 amino acids. Germline loops: CDR1 LGHNA, CDR2 YSLEER. V shed 4 bases and J 6 bases; nucleotides not matched to a gene: 6. The DNA of the CDR3 is TGCGCCAGCAGCCCCACCGGGACTAGCGGGGGGCCCGGGGAGCTGTTTTTT. Its protein product is CASSPTGTSGGPGELFF.

With respect to this clonotype: A read error is possible here, since a much larger clone lies one base away. This chain uses TRBV6-2 or TRBV6-3 with TRBJ2-5; 9 bases map to TRBD1. The CDR3 is made up of 15 amino acids. Looked up from germline, CDR1 is MNHEY and CDR2 is SVGEGT. With 6 bases clipped from V and 5 bases from J, the junction kept 10 bases outside the gene matches. The CDR3 region is CASREDRGVGETQYF. CDR3 nucleotides: TGTGCCAGCAGAGAGGACAGGGGTGTGGGCGAGACCCAGTACTTC.

This clonotype was detected ten times or more. The chain carries TRBV7-8 and TRBJ2-3; D is unresolved. Germline CDR1 SGHVS, CDR2 FQNEAQ. With 2 bases removed from V and 9 bases from J, the gap between germline ends came to 12 bases. The CDR3 has 13 residues. The CDR3 coding sequence is TGTGCCAGCAGCTTAAAATCTGGTGGCACGCAGTATTTT. Encoded protein: CASSLKSGGTQYF. Complete variable domain (other parts from reference TRBV7-8 and TRBJ2-3): GAGVSQSPRYKVAKRGQDVALRCDPISGHVSLFWYQQALGQGPEFLTYFQNEAQLDKSGLPSDRFFAERPEGSVSTLKIQRTQQEDSAVYLCASSLKSGGTQYFGPGTRLTVL.

In this sample, this clonotype turned up many times. The chain joins TRBV28 to TRBJ1-1, with 11 bases fitting TRBD1. The germline V gene has CDR1 MDHEN and CDR2 SYDVKM. J lost 4 bases, V lost 3 bases, and 1 base had no gene match. The CDR3 totals 14 residues. The CDR3 DNA reads TGTGCCAGCAGTTTGGGACAGGGGGGCACTGAAGCTTTCTTT. Translated: CASSLGQGGTEAFF.

Many counts were recorded for this clonotype. CDR3 bases: TGTGCCAGCAGCTTGGCCGGGACTAGGGACACAGATACGCAGTATTTT. It translates to CASSLAGTRDTDTQYF. V and J are TRBV5-4 and TRBJ2-3, with 8 positions matching TRBD2. Germline-derived CDR1 and CDR2 are SGHNT and YYREEE (reference sequence). V shed 0 bases and J 2 bases; nucleotides not matched to a gene: 5. The CDR3 totals 16 residues.

This clonotype was seen ten or more times. V usage is TRBV27 and J usage is TRBJ2-7; D remains ambiguous. Trimming cost V 2 bases and J 0 bases, with 8 bases left between them. The CDR3 has 14 residues. CDR1 is MNHEY, CDR2 SMNVEV, per germline (reference sequence). The CDR3 bases are TGTGCCAGCAGTTTACGGGTTGCCTCCTACGAGCAGTACTTC. Translation: CASSLRVASYEQYF.

This clonotype was observed a handful of times. J is TRBJ2-1 and V is TRBV5-5; 7 bases match TRBD1. This CDR3 comprises 15 residues. J was trimmed by 2 bases and V by 4 bases; bases with no gene match: 6. From germline, CDR1 is SGHKS and CDR2 YYEKEE (reference sequence). The CDR3 DNA sequence: TGTGCCAGCAGCAGACCGGGACAGCCCTACAATGAGCAGTTCTTC. Its protein product is CASSRPGQPYNEQFF.

The table lists this clonotype with many counts. CDR3 residues: CASSPGTGGFEAFF. CDR3 sequence (DNA): TGTGCCAGCTCACCAGGGACAGGGGGCTTTGAAGCTTTCTTT. The genes are TRBV18 and TRBJ1-1, with 12 bases that match TRBD1. The CDR3 spans 14 residues. Germline V lookup: CDR1 KGHSH, CDR2 LQKENI. V lost 2 bases to trimming and J lost 7 bases; unmatched junction nucleotides: 2.

This clonotype came up a few times. The chain employs TRBV11-2 and TRBJ1-6, with TRBD1 matching over 10 bases. V was clipped by 5 bases and J by 8 bases; unmatched bases: 9. The CDR3 has 16 amino acids. In germline, CDR1 is SGHAT, CDR2 FQNNGV. The chain's CDR3 is CASSLTGQGRDSPLHF. The CDR3 bases are TGTGCCAGCAGCCTTACGGGACAGGGGAGGGATTCACCCCTCCACTTT.

This clonotype was found many times. The genes are TRBV4-3 and TRBJ1-1; D uncertain. This CDR3 is built from 14 residues. Per the germline V gene, CDR1 is LGHNA and CDR2 is YSLEER. The V gene lost 3 bases and the J gene lost 0 bases, with 8 bases spanning the gap. CDR3 amino acids: CASSQSLMNTEAFF. The CDR3 region has the DNA TGCGCCAGCAGCCAGAGTCTCATGAACACTGAAGCTTTCTTT.

This chain joins TRBV5-1 and TRBJ2-5; 12 positions agree with TRBD2. J gave up 5 bases and V 2 bases, and 4 bases lay outside the gene matches. CDR3 length: 15 amino acids. Germline CDR1 SGHRS, CDR2 YFSETQ. CDR3 coding DNA: TGCGCCAGCAGCTTCTCCGGGACTAGCGGGGAGACCCAGTACTTC. Its translation: CASSFSGTSGETQYF.

In its sample, this clonotype was seen many times. This chain joins TRBV2 and TRBJ2-1; no clear D. The CDR3 runs 14 residues. V gave up 2 bases and J gave up 6 bases, with 11 bases separating them. CDR1 is SNHLY, CDR2 FYNNEI, per germline. CDR3 nucleotide sequence: TGTGCCAGCAGTGAATACGATAGTACCAATGAGCAGTTCTTC. This gives the protein CASSEYDSTNEQFF.

This clonotype was picked up a small number of times. The V and J genes are TRBV28 and TRBJ2-4; D is possibly TRBD2 (7 bases). Germline lookup yields CDR1 MDHEN and CDR2 SYDVKM. The CDR3 spans 14 residues. V shed 11 bases and J shed 3 bases, with 17 bases lying between them. CDR3 sequence: CAYRRGLDKNIQYF. For the CDR3, the DNA is TGTGCCTACCGGCGGGGGCTGGACAAAAACATTCAGTACTTC.

This clonotype occurred a few times. V is TRBV7-2 and J is TRBJ2-3; 8 bases match TRBD2. Per germline, CDR1 SGHTA and CDR2 FQGNSA. Germline trimming cut 2 bases from V and 6 bases from J; bases unmatched to any gene: 7. The CDR3 extends over 15 amino acids. The CDR3, as DNA: TGTGCCAGCAGCTTAACGGGACTAGGAGGGGATACGCAGTATTTT. This encodes CASSLTGLGGDTQYF.

This clonotype was seen more than once but under ten times. The chain is built from TRBV18 and TRBJ2-3; D may match TRBD1 or TRBD2 (5 bases each). Deletions cut 7 bases from V and 1 base from J, with 24 bases between. This CDR3 spans 18 amino acids. In germline, CDR1 is KGHSH, CDR2 LQKENI. The CDR3 nucleotides are TGTGCCAGCTGGGGGAGAATCAATCGGTTGGTTCGCACAGATACGCAGTATTTT. Protein: CASWGRINRLVRTDTQYF.

This clonotype was recorded at least ten times. The J gene is TRBJ2-5, the V gene TRBV9; D might be TRBD1 or TRBD2, each matching 6 bases. The germline gives CDR1 SGDLS, CDR2 YYNGEE. Trimming cost V 3 bases and J 6 bases, with 9 bases left between them. The CDR3 spans 12 residues. The CDR3 DNA is TGTGCCAGCAGCGAAGGGGGGAAGACCCAGTACTTC. It yields the protein CASSEGGKTQYF.

This clonotype was found many times. This sequence joins TRBV3-1 and TRBJ2-6; no clear D gene. Germline-derived CDR1 and CDR2 are LGHDT and YNNKEL (reference sequence). The CDR3 extends over 17 amino acids. Trimming took 1 base from V and 0 from J, leaving 10 bases between them. In DNA form, the CDR3 reads TGTGCCAGCAGCCAAGGGAACAGATACTCTGGGGCCAACGTCCTGACTTTC. Translation: CASSQGNRYSGANVLTF.

J is TRBJ2-1 and V is TRBV27, with TRBD2 matching 9 bases. CDR1 and CDR2 from the germline V gene are MNHEY and SMNVEV (reference sequence). The CDR3 spans 14 residues. After removal of 3 bases from V and 10 bases from J, the junction contained 7 bases not matched to a gene. DNA for the CDR3: TGTGCCAGCAGTTTCCGGCGGGAGGGCCGGGAGCAGTTCTTC. It is translated as CASSFRREGREQFF.